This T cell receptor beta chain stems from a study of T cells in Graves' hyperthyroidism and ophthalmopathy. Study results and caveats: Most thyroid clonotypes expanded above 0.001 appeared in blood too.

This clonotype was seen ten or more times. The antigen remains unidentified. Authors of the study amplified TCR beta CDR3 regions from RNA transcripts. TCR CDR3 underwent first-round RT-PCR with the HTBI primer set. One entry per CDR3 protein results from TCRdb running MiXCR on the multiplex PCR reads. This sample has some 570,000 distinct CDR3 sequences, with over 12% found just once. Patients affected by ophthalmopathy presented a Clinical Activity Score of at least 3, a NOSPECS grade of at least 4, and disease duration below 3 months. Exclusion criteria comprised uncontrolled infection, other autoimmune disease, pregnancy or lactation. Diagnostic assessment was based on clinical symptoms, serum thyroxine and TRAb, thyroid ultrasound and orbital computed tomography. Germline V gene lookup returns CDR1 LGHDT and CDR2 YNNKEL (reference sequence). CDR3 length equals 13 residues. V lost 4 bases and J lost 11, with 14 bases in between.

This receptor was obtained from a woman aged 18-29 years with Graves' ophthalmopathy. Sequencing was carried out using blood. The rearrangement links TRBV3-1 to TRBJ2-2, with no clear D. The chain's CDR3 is CASSRDSGRELFF. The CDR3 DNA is TGTGCCAGCAGCCGTGACTCTGGCCGCGAGCTGTTTTTT.